The 30 T cell receptor beta chains reported below all come from one sample, sequenced in a study of T cell repertoires in cytomegalovirus infection. TCRdb re-analysed the reads in MiXCR, keeping a single row per CDR3 protein. In the table there are approximately 300,000 distinct CDR3 sequences, roughly 28% of which are singletons. Their cognate antigens are unknown. Sequencing used cultured PBMCs, obtained from culture after CMV antigen stimulation. Receptor source: a human donor in good health (CMV status not recorded). Some clones in this sample may be carry-over from other donors' samples.

This clonotype was detected ten times or more. V usage is TRBV7-2 and J usage is TRBJ2-3; TRBD1 might be the D (5 bases). Germline V lookup: CDR1 SGHTA, CDR2 FQGNSA. The CDR3 loop spans 15 amino acids. Deletions cut 2 bases from V and 3 bases from J, with 12 bases between. CDR3 protein: CASSLQGWFTDTQYF. CDR3 nucleotides: TGTGCCAGCAGCTTACAGGGATGGTTTACAGATACGCAGTATTTT.

This clonotype was detected only a few times. The gene calls are TRBV12-3 or TRBV12-4 and TRBJ2-3; D is unclear. This CDR3 spans 15 amino acids. Trimming removed 3 bases from V and 2 bases from J, with 12 bases in between. Here the CDR3 reads CASSFRKAPTDTQYF. DNA of the CDR3: TGTGCCAGCAGTTTCAGGAAGGCCCCCACAGATACGCAGTATTTT.

Concerning this clonotype: A read error may produce the germline difference seen at one junction end. The chain employs TRBV7-3 and TRBJ2-5; D perhaps matches TRBD1 (5 bases). Germline V CDR1 and CDR2: SGHTA, FQGTGA. The length of the CDR3 is 11 residues. The CDR3 nucleotides are TGTGCCAGCAGCACCGACAGTGCCCCGGAATTC. Protein product: CASSTDSAPEF.

This clonotype was seen at least ten times. This chain links TRBV12-5 with TRBJ2-5, with D unresolved. CDR1 LGHNT and CDR2 FRNRAP come from the germline V gene. The CDR3 has 14 amino acids. V dropped 2 bases and J dropped 2 bases, with 9 bases sitting between them. The CDR3 DNA follows: TGTGCTAGTGGTTTGTCGGCGGTTCAAGAGACCCAGTACTTC. This gives the protein CASGLSAVQETQYF.

This clonotype was detected only once. The chain carries TRBV29-1 and TRBJ1-2; no clear D. The germline V and J ends were trimmed by 3 bases and 2 bases, with 4 bases remaining between them. CDR1 and CDR2 from the germline V gene are SQVTM and ANQGSEA. This CDR3 region has 11 residues. The CDR3 loop is CSVEGNYGYTF. CDR3 sequence (DNA): TGCAGCGTTGAGGGGAACTATGGCTACACCTTC.

As regards this clonotype: The junction shows a germline mismatch at one end, possibly a read error. CDR3 sequence reads: CASTTQGAVNAEAFF. CDR3 bases: TGTGCCAGCACCACACAGGGGGCTGTGAACGCTGAAGCTTTCTTT. V and J are TRBV7-2 and TRBJ1-1, with 9 positions matching TRBD1. This CDR3 has 15 amino acids. The germline V gene encodes CDR1 SGHTA and CDR2 FQGNSA. The whole variable domain, remainder taken from reference TRBV7-2 and TRBJ1-1, is GAGVSQSPSNKVTEKGKDVELRCDPISGHTALYWYRQSLGQGLEFLIYFQGNSAPDKSGLPSDRFSAERTGGSVSTLTIQRTQQEDSAVYLCASTTQGAVNAEAFFGQGTRLTVV.

This clonotype occurred a few times. V and J are TRBV7-3 and TRBJ2-7, with a weak D call TRBD1 (6 bases). In germline, CDR1 is SGHTA, CDR2 FQGTGA. The CDR3 has 13 amino acids. Trimming removed 0 bases at V and 5 bases at J, with 8 bases between. CDR3: CASSLTSGDEQYF. CDR3 nucleotides: TGTGCCAGCAGCTTAACGTCAGGGGACGAGCAGTACTTC.

The J gene is TRBJ1-5, the V gene TRBV12-3 or TRBV12-4, with D possibly matching TRBD1 (5 bases). V lost 3 bases to trimming and J lost 3 bases, with 6 bases between them. This CDR3 spans 13 amino acids. The CDR3 is CASSFRANQPQHF. The DNA of the CDR3 is TGTGCCAGCAGTTTCAGGGCCAATCAGCCCCAGCATTTT.

V is TRBV6-6 and J is TRBJ2-7, with TRBD2 matching over 8 bases. This CDR3 is 16 amino acids long. Germline CDR1 is MNHNY and CDR2 is SVGAGI (reference sequence). The trim removed 6 bases at V and 5 bases at J, leaving 15 bases unmatched. This CDR3 is CASSTPLSGRGNEQYF. CDR3 DNA: TGTGCCAGCAGCACCCCCCTCAGCGGGAGAGGAAACGAGCAGTACTTC.

This clonotype was counted a few times. The chain is built from TRBV6-5 and TRBJ1-5; unclear D gene. This CDR3 comprises 18 residues. Germline CDR1 and CDR2: MNHEY and SVGAGI. V was trimmed by 0 bases and J by 0 bases, leaving 15 bases between them. CDR3 in DNA: TGTGCCAGCAGTTACTCGATGGAGGTTTCGTATAGCAATCAGCCCCAGCATTTT. This sequence encodes CASSYSMEVSYSNQPQHF.

This clonotype was seen a few times. The chain couples TRBV27 to TRBJ1-2; 10 nucleotides agree with TRBD1. The CDR3 totals 13 residues. V dropped 3 bases and J dropped 10; count of bases not matched to a gene: 5. The V gene's germline CDR1 is MNHEY and CDR2 SMNVEV (reference sequence). The CDR3 DNA is TGTGCCAGCAGTTTCGGACAGGGGGACGACTACACCTTC. It yields the protein CASSFGQGDDYTF.

This clonotype has ten or more counts. The rearrangement uses TRBV7-8 and TRBJ2-2; 7 nucleotides match TRBD2. Losses at the gene ends were 5 bases for V and 5 bases for J; bases not matched to a gene: 11. The germline gives CDR1 SGHVS, CDR2 FQNEAQ. The CDR3 runs to 16 residues. CDR3 nucleotide sequence: TGTGCCAGCAGCGCCTCCAGCGGGAAGAGGACCGGGGAGCTGTTTTTT. Amino acids: CASSASSGKRTGELFF.

V usage is TRBV7-2 and J usage is TRBJ2-2, with D possibly TRBD2 on 6 matching bases. The CDR3 is made up of 13 amino acids. Trimming removed 5 bases at V and 5 bases at J, with 9 bases between. Per the germline V gene, CDR1 is SGHTA and CDR2 is FQGNSA. The CDR3 sequence: CASSLTRTGELFF. In nucleotides, the CDR3 is TGTGCCAGCAGCCTGACTAGGACCGGGGAGCTGTTTTTT.

This clonotype was picked up a small number of times. This chain connects TRBV19 to TRBJ2-1, with D uncertain. Germline CDR1 LNHDA, CDR2 SQIVND (reference sequence). V was pared by 8 bases and J by 5 bases, with 19 bases between. The CDR3 has 15 amino acids. CDR3 in DNA: TGTGCCAGTCGGACCGGGCGGAACTTTAACAATGAGCAGTTCTTC. This translates into CASRTGRNFNNEQFF.

This clonotype was detected a few times. The genes are TRBV28 and TRBJ1-4, with no clear D. With 2 bases removed from V and 0 bases from J, the gap between germline ends came to 13 bases. The CDR3 covers 17 residues. The germline V gene has CDR1 MDHEN and CDR2 SYDVKM. CDR3 sequence: CASSLGVVITTNEKLFF. CDR3 coding DNA: TGTGCCAGCAGTTTAGGCGTTGTGATTACAACTAATGAAAAACTGTTTTTT.

The chain links TRBV6-2 or TRBV6-3 to TRBJ1-2, with 7 bases matching TRBD1. The length of the CDR3 is 14 residues. Trimming at V came to 6 bases and at J to 4 bases, leaving 8 bases not matched to a gene. Germline V gives CDR1 MNHEY, CDR2 SVGEGT. The CDR3 region has the DNA TGTGCCAGCAGACTTACAGGGGCCCTCTATGGCTACACCTTC. Amino acids: CASRLTGALYGYTF.

The chain couples TRBV5-6 to TRBJ2-7; 7 bases fit TRBD1. CDR1 and CDR2 (germline): SGHDT, YYEEEE. The V gene end was trimmed by 4 bases and the J gene end by 0 bases; junction bases not matched to a gene: 4. The length of the CDR3 is 14 residues. CDR3 protein: CASSDRAISYEQYF. In DNA form, the CDR3 reads TGTGCCAGCAGCGACAGGGCCATCTCCTACGAGCAGTACTTC.

The chain carries TRBV9 and TRBJ2-3, with a tentative D call TRBD2 (6 bases). The V gene's germline CDR1 is SGDLS and CDR2 YYNGEE. This CDR3 spans 16 amino acids. With 6 bases removed from V and 3 bases from J, the gap between germline ends came to 20 bases. The CDR3 DNA reads as TGTGCCAGCACTTTCGGGAGAACAAGTGGGACAGATACGCAGTATTTT. Translated: CASTFGRTSGTDTQYF.

The V and J genes are TRBV20-1 and TRBJ2-3, with TRBD2 identical over 11 bases. Unmatched junction bases numbered 2, after V lost 1 base and J lost 2 bases. Germline lookup yields CDR1 DFQATT and CDR2 SNEGSKA (reference sequence). This CDR3 has 15 residues. The CDR3 coding sequence is TGCAGTGCTAGAGGACTAGCGGGGACCACAGATACGCAGTATTTT. Translated: CSARGLAGTTDTQYF.

The rearrangement links TRBV24-1 to TRBJ1-3, with TRBD1 as a possible D gene (5 bases). This CDR3 has 14 amino acids. Trimming removed 6 bases at V and 8 bases at J, with 16 bases between. CDR1 KGHDR and CDR2 SFDVKD come from the germline V gene. This chain's CDR3 is CATSPGDGTDTIYF. The CDR3 bases are TGTGCCACCAGTCCGGGGGACGGGACGGACACCATATATTTT.

J is TRBJ2-1 and V is TRBV6-1; D is possibly TRBD1 (6 bases). The V gene lost 6 bases and the J gene lost 3 bases, with 15 bases spanning the gap. Germline V CDR1 and CDR2: MNHNS, SASEGT. The CDR3 extends over 15 amino acids. CDR3 sequence (DNA): TGTGCCAGCAGGGTTTTAGACAGGTTCTACAATGAGCAGTTCTTC. Its translation: CASRVLDRFYNEQFF.

The J gene is TRBJ1-4, the V gene TRBV12-3 or TRBV12-4; 8 nucleotides agree with TRBD1. V dropped 4 bases and J dropped 3; count of bases not matched to a gene: 10. The CDR3 runs 17 residues. CDR3 loop: CASSSADRATANEKLFF. CDR3 sequence (DNA): TGTGCCAGCAGTTCCGCGGACAGGGCTACGGCTAATGAAAAACTGTTTTTT.

This clonotype appeared a few times. The rearrangement joins TRBV11-2 to TRBJ1-2; D remains ambiguous. Trimming removed 4 bases at V and 3 bases at J, with 24 bases between. Germline CDR1 reads SGHAT; CDR2 reads FQNNGV. The CDR3 is made up of 18 amino acids. The CDR3 spells CASSSPLGRIHSHYGYTF. The CDR3 DNA sequence: TGTGCCAGCAGCTCACCACTAGGACGGATCCACTCACACTATGGCTACACCTTC.

This clonotype appeared many times. This chain joins TRBV7-8 and TRBJ2-5; tentatively, D is TRBD1 or TRBD2 (5 bases each). The CDR3 is made up of 19 amino acids. Trimming removed 1 base from V and 2 bases from J, with 23 bases in between. Germline assignment: CDR1 SGHVS and CDR2 FQNEAQ. CDR3 bases: TGTGCCAGCAGCTTAGTCCGGGGCAGGTCGGCCTCCCGTCAAGAGACCCAGTACTTC. It translates to CASSLVRGRSASRQETQYF.

This clonotype appeared a few times. The chain couples TRBV6-2 or TRBV6-3 to TRBJ2-2; unclear D gene. The CDR3 consists of 15 residues. Looked up from germline, CDR1 is MNHEY and CDR2 is SVGEGT. V lost 6 bases, J lost 0 bases, and 11 bases lay in between. Here the CDR3 reads CASSELRSNTGELFF. The DNA of the CDR3 is TGTGCCAGCAGCGAGTTGCGATCGAACACCGGGGAGCTGTTTTTT.

The chain is built from TRBV7-8 and TRBJ1-3; D is uncertain. The CDR3 runs 17 residues. Trimming shortened V by 3 bases and J by 0 bases, and 15 bases separated the two germline ends. Germline CDR1 SGHVS, CDR2 FQNEAQ. The CDR3 here is CASSFLRASYSGNTIYF. The CDR3 nucleotides read TGTGCCAGCAGCTTCCTCCGGGCCAGCTACTCTGGAAACACCATATATTTT.

This clonotype was observed a handful of times. The chain links TRBV7-6 to TRBJ1-5; tentative D call: TRBD1 (5 bases). The length of the CDR3 is 12 residues. V lost 5 bases and J lost 7, with 9 bases in between. Per germline, CDR1 SGHVS and CDR2 FNYEAQ. CDR3 sequence: CASSQGSQPQHF. The CDR3 DNA reads as TGTGCCAGCAGCCAGGGTAGCCAGCCCCAGCATTTT. Drawing the rest from reference TRBV7-6 and TRBJ1-5, the complete variable domain is GAGVSQSPRYKVTKRGQDVALRCDPISGHVSLYWYRQALGQGPEFLTYFNYEAQQDKSGLPNDRFSAERPEGSISTLTIQRTEQRDSAMYRCASSQGSQPQHFGDGTRLSIL.

The chain employs TRBV7-8 and TRBJ1-2, with 9 positions matching TRBD1. The germline CDR1 and CDR2 sequences are SGHVS and FQNEAQ. The CDR3 contains 15 residues. J was trimmed by 0 bases and V by 5 bases; bases with no gene match: 4. The CDR3 here is CASSIGTGTNYGYTF. CDR3 sequence (DNA): TGTGCCAGCAGCATCGGGACAGGGACTAACTATGGCTACACCTTC. Full variable domain (rest looked up from reference TRBV7-8 and TRBJ1-2): GAGVSQSPRYKVAKRGQDVALRCDPISGHVSLFWYQQALGQGPEFLTYFQNEAQLDKSGLPSDRFFAERPEGSVSTLKIQRTQQEDSAVYLCASSIGTGTNYGYTFGSGTRLTVV.

This sequence joins TRBV5-1 and TRBJ2-7; D may be TRBD1 (7 bases). This CDR3 is 15 amino acids long. V was pared by 4 bases and J by 2 bases, with 16 bases between. Germline CDR1 SGHRS, CDR2 YFSETQ. Here the CDR3 DNA reads TGCGCCAGCAGCACAACAGGGGCGGGGACCTACGAGCAGTACTTC. Translation gives CASSTTGAGTYEQYF.

This clonotype has ten or more counts. V is TRBV7-6 and J is TRBJ1-6, with D tentatively TRBD1 (5 bases). Germline loops: CDR1 SGHVS, CDR2 FNYEAQ. V dropped 2 bases and J dropped 5 bases, with 10 bases sitting between them. The CDR3 sequence is 15 residues long. The CDR3 here is CASSLSQGHNSPLHF. Here the CDR3 DNA reads TGTGCCAGCAGCTTAAGCCAGGGCCATAATTCACCCCTCCACTTT.